This is a list of T cell receptor beta chains from one sample in a study of T cells after yellow fever vaccination. TCRdb re-analysed the 5' RACE reads in MiXCR, keeping a single row per CDR3 protein. In the table there are around 320,000 distinct CDR3 sequences, 9.5% to 12% of which are singletons. This material consisted of CD4+ T cells sorted from PBMCs, taken 45 days after the yellow fever booster vaccination. The receptors were gathered from a man between 18 and 35 years old who received the YFV17D yellow fever vaccine. The CDR3 runs from the conserved cysteine through the conserved F or W. D genes are given only for firm matches. Rows may omit the clone size; those that give it use once, few, many or a size class.

j_gene,d_gene,len,abundance,v_gene,CDR3nt,CDR3aa
TRBJ2-2,NA,12,NA,TRBV20-1,TGCAGTCAACTTAAAGGCACCGGGGAGCTGTTTTTT,CSQLKGTGELFF
TRBJ1-1,TRBD1,13,NA,TRBV11-1,TGTGCCAGCAGCTCCCGGGACAGGGTACAAGCTTTCTTT,CASSSRDRVQAFF
TRBJ2-7,TRBD2,14,NA,TRBV6-5,TGTGCCAGCAAGACTAGCGGGCGTTACTACGAGCAGTACTTC,CASKTSGRYYEQYF
TRBJ2-3,NA,16,many,TRBV4-1,TGCGCCAGCAGCCAAGTCCCCGGATACACCTCAGATACGCAGTATTTT,CASSQVPGYTSDTQYF
TRBJ1-2,TRBD1,13,once,TRBV20-1,TGCAGTGCTAGGACCTCAGGGGGCCAAGGCTACACCTTC,CSARTSGGQGYTF
TRBJ2-5,TRBD1,14,NA,TRBV7-2,TGTGCCAGCAGCCGACAGGGATCCCAAGAGACCCAGTACTTC,CASSRQGSQETQYF
TRBJ2-3,TRBD1,15,NA,TRBV9,TGTGCCAGCAGCGTAGTCGACAGGGGCACAGATACGCAGTATTTT,CASSVVDRGTDTQYF
TRBJ2-2,NA,15,few,TRBV18,TGTGCCAGCTCACAAGCCTCCGTCGGCACCGGGGAGCTGTTTTTT,CASSQASVGTGELFF
TRBJ2-1,NA,12,NA,TRBV5-6,TGTGCCAGCAGCTTGGTCTGGAATGAGCAGTTCTTC,CASSLVWNEQFF
TRBJ2-1,TRBD2,15,few,TRBV6-5,TGTGCCAGCAGTTACCTTGCGGGGGGGTACAATGAGCAGTTCTTC,CASSYLAGGYNEQFF
TRBJ1-1,NA,15,few,TRBV19,TGTGCCAGTAGTATAGATAGCCGGGGGGGCACTGAAGCTTTCTTT,CASSIDSRGGTEAFF
TRBJ1-6,TRBD1,16,few,TRBV6-2/TRBV6-3,TGTGCCAGCAGTTGGCGGACAGGGGTCGACGCGGGTCCCCTCCACTTT,CASSWRTGVDAGPLHF
TRBJ1-2,TRBD1,15,few,TRBV7-2,TGTGCCAGCAGCAAGGGACAGGGGTTGGACTATGGCTACACCTTC,CASSKGQGLDYGYTF
TRBJ1-4,NA,14,NA,TRBV6-6,TGTGCCAGCAGCAGACAGTCGGGGAATGAAAAACTGTTTTTT,CASSRQSGNEKLFF
TRBJ2-2,NA,15,few,TRBV7-7,TGTGCCAGCAGCTCAAGCAGACAGAACACCGGGGAGCTGTTTTTT,CASSSSRQNTGELFF
TRBJ1-2,NA,15,few,TRBV5-1,TGCGCCAGCAGCTTGGCCCTCCAGGGACCCTATGGCTACACCTTC,CASSLALQGPYGYTF
TRBJ1-5,NA,12,many,TRBV20-1,TGCAGTGCTAGAGCGGGGAATCAGCCCCAGCATTTT,CSARAGNQPQHF
TRBJ1-3,NA,13,few,TRBV3-1,TGTGCCAGCAGCCAAGCTGATGGAAACACCATATATTTT,CASSQADGNTIYF
TRBJ2-1,TRBD2,14,few,TRBV20-1,TGCAGTGCAAGACTAGCGAGATATTACAATGAGCAGTTCTTC,CSARLARYYNEQFF
TRBJ2-6,NA,15,NA,TRBV6-2/TRBV6-3,TGTGCCAGCAGCAAAGGGTCCACTGGGGCCAACGTCCTGACTTTC,CASSKGSTGANVLTF
TRBJ2-3,NA,16,many,TRBV7-8,TGTGCCAGCAGCTTAGAGCCTAGCGCCAACACAGATACGCAGTATTTT,CASSLEPSANTDTQYF
TRBJ1-2,NA,12,NA,TRBV7-9,TGTGCCAGCAGCTTAGAGTTGGAGGGCTACACCTTC,CASSLELEGYTF
TRBJ2-7,NA,14,NA,TRBV5-4,TGTGCCAGCAGCTTGACTAGTGTGGGTTACGAGCAGTACTTC,CASSLTSVGYEQYF
TRBJ1-1,NA,13,many,TRBV5-1,TGCGCCAGCAGCTTGTTGCGGAACACTGAAGCTTTCTTT,CASSLLRNTEAFF
TRBJ2-3,TRBD2,15,few,TRBV24-1,TGTGCCACCAGTGACCGAGCGGGGAGCACAGATACGCAGTATTTT,CATSDRAGSTDTQYF
TRBJ2-1,TRBD2,16,NA,TRBV6-5,TGTGCCAGCAGCCTCCGTGGTAGCGGGGGGTACGCGGGGCAGTTCTTC,CASSLRGSGGYAGQFF
TRBJ1-5,NA,16,NA,TRBV18,TGTGCCAGCTCACCAAGAGGACCGGGGGGAGGTCAGCCCCAGCATTTT,CASSPRGPGGGQPQHF
TRBJ2-1,TRBD1,15,few,TRBV12-3/TRBV12-4,TGTGCCAGCAGTTTCCGACAGGGGGCTTTGGATGAGCAGTTCTTC,CASSFRQGALDEQFF
TRBJ2-3,TRBD2,17,few,TRBV7-3,TGTGCCAGCAGCTTCAGTGGACTAGCGGGGAGTGGAGATACGCAGTATTTT,CASSFSGLAGSGDTQYF
TRBJ1-5,NA,15,few,TRBV3-1,TGTGCCAGCAGCGCGGGCCTGGGACGCAATCAGCCCCAGCATTTT,CASSAGLGRNQPQHF
TRBJ1-1,NA,14,NA,TRBV7-6,TGTGCCAGCAGCTCCCGGGTGGCAGACACTGAAGCTTTCTTT,CASSSRVADTEAFF
TRBJ1-1,NA,14,NA,TRBV9,TGTGCCAGCAGCCAGTACGTGGGGAACACTGAAGCTTTCTTT,CASSQYVGNTEAFF
TRBJ2-7,TRBD2,15,few,TRBV7-9,TGTGCCAGCAGCCCAGGACGGGGGGGATCCTACGAGCAGTACTTC,CASSPGRGGSYEQYF
TRBJ2-3,NA,13,many,TRBV6-6,TGTGCCAGCAGTTTCCCGGACTGGGATACGCAGTATTTT,CASSFPDWDTQYF
TRBJ1-4,NA,14,NA,TRBV4-3,TGCGCCAGCAGCCAAGATCCCACGGGAGAAAAACTGTTTTTT,CASSQDPTGEKLFF
TRBJ1-2,NA,12,NA,TRBV20-1,TGCAGTGCAGCGGATACTAACTATGGCTACACCTTC,CSAADTNYGYTF
TRBJ2-7,TRBD1,17,many,TRBV4-3,TGCGCCAGCAGCCAATACGGTCCGGGACAGGGGACCCACGAGCAGTACTTC,CASSQYGPGQGTHEQYF
TRBJ2-2,TRBD2,17,NA,TRBV7-2,TGTGCCAGCAGCTTCCAAGGGACTAGCGGGGGGTCCGGGGAGCTGTTTTTT,CASSFQGTSGGSGELFF
TRBJ1-2,NA,13,NA,TRBV5-1,TGCGCCACCCGGTCTGACGAGAACTATGGCTACACCTTC,CATRSDENYGYTF
TRBJ1-5,NA,14,few,TRBV4-3,TGCGCCAGCAGCCAAGTGGCAAGTAATCAGCCCCAGCATTTT,CASSQVASNQPQHF
TRBJ1-1,NA,16,NA,TRBV21-1,TGTGCCAGCAGCAAAGGCGATCTCGGACAGGGAGAAAAAGCTTTCTTT,CASSKGDLGQGEKAFF
TRBJ2-5,NA,14,few,TRBV5-4,TGTGCCAGCAGCTACCGCACGGAAACCGAGACCCAGTACTTC,CASSYRTETETQYF
TRBJ2-3,NA,16,NA,TRBV11-1,TGTGCCAGCCGGAGGGGGTACAGCGGGAGCACAGATACGCAGTATTTT,CASRRGYSGSTDTQYF
TRBJ2-3,NA,12,NA,TRBV15,TGTGCCACCAGCACCCCTAAAGATACGCAGTATTTT,CATSTPKDTQYF
TRBJ1-2,NA,12,few,TRBV5-5,TGTGCCAGCAGCTCCCTAGTCTATGGCTACACCTTC,CASSSLVYGYTF
TRBJ2-3,TRBD2,16,NA,TRBV4-3,TGCGCCAGCAGCCCCGAGCGGGGGGCCGGAGCAGATACGCAGTATTTT,CASSPERGAGADTQYF
TRBJ2-7,TRBD1,14,NA,TRBV7-2,TGTGCCAGCAGCGAGGACAGGGGGCGGATGGAGCAGTACTTC,CASSEDRGRMEQYF
TRBJ2-1,TRBD1,12,many,TRBV29-1,TGCAGCGGCGGACAGGGGGCCGATGAGCAGTTCTTC,CSGGQGADEQFF
TRBJ1-1,NA,16,few,TRBV18,TGTGCCAGCTCACCCGTCCTTGGTGTTGGGGCCCCTGAAGCTTTCTTT,CASSPVLGVGAPEAFF
TRBJ1-2,TRBD1,13,NA,TRBV6-2/TRBV6-3,TGTGCCAGCAGACCGGGACAGTCCTATGGCTACACCTTC,CASRPGQSYGYTF
TRBJ1-6,NA,12,few,TRBV7-2,TGTGCCAGCAGCTTATTCGGCCCACCCCTCCACTTT,CASSLFGPPLHF
TRBJ2-1,NA,16,few,TRBV15,TGTGCCACCAGCAGAGCGTGGGGGGGCGTAAACAATGAGCAGTTCTTC,CATSRAWGGVNNEQFF